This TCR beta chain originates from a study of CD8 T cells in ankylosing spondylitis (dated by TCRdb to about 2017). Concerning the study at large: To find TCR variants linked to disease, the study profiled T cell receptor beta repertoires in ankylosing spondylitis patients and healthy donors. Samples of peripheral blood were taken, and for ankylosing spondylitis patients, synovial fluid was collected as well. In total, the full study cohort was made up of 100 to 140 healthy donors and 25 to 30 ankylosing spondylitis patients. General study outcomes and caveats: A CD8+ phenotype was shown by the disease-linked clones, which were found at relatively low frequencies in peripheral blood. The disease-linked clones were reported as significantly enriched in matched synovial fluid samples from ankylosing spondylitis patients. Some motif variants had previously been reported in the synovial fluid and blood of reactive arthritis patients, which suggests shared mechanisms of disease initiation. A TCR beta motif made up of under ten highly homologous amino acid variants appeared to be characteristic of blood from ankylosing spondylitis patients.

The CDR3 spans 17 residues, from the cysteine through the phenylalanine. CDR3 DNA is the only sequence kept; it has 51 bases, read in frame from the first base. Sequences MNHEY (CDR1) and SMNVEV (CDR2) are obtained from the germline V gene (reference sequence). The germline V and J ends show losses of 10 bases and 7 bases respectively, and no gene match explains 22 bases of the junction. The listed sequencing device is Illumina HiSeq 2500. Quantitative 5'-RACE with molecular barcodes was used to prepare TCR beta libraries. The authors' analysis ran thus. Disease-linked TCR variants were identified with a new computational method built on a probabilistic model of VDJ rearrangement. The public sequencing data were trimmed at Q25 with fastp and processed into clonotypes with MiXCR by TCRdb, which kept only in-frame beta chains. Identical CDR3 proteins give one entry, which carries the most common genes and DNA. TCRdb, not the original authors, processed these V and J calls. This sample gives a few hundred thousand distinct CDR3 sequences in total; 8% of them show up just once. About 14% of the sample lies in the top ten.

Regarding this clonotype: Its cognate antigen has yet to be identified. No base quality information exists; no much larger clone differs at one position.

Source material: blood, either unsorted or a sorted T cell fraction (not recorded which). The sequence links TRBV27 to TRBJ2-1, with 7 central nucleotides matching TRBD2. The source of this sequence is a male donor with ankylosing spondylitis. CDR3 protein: CATRRPRLADRRNEQFF. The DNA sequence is TGTGCCACCCGACGCCCCCGACTAGCCGACCGACGGAATGAGCAGTTCTTC.